A single sample gave rise to the 21 T cell receptor beta chains below, sequenced in a study of Ad26.COV2.S vaccination and SARS-CoV-2 variants. Clones were read by immunoSEQ multiplex PCR, and TCRdb kept only the in-frame ones, dropping some. Among 250,000 or so clones listed, around nine tenths were seen once. Indicated treatment: some 20 received Ad26.COV2.S at low or high dose, single or two shots; about 5 received placebo; per-sample allocation not given. Sampling was done on day 63 after the first vaccine or placebo injection. The sample in question was peripheral blood, obtained in a trial of Ad26.COV2.S vaccine versus placebo. Receptor source: a person aged 18-65 years who received the Ad26.COV2.S COVID-19 vaccine or a placebo.

This rearrangement joins TRBV11-2 to TRBJ1-2; 9 bases are shared with TRBD1. After removal of 10 bases from V and 2 bases from J, the junction contained 5 bases not matched to a gene. Germline loops: CDR1 SGHAT, CDR2 FQNNGV. CDR3 length: 13 residues. CDR3 sequence: CATRQGVNYGYTF. DNA of the CDR3: TGTGCCACAAGACAGGGGGTGAACTATGGCTACACCTTC.

The chain couples TRBV12-3 or TRBV12-4 to TRBJ1-4; D remains ambiguous. Trimming shortened V by 5 bases and J by 10 bases, and 14 bases separated the two germline ends. The CDR3 runs to 13 residues. CDR3 sequence: CASSVTWGGKLFF. The CDR3 DNA reads TGTGCCAGCAGTGTCACTTGGGGAGGAAAACTGTTTTTT.

The genes are TRBV6-1 and TRBJ2-3; 9 bases align to TRBD2. With 3 bases clipped from V and 0 bases from J, the junction kept 13 bases outside the gene matches. Per the germline V gene, CDR1 is MNHNS and CDR2 is SASEGT. This CDR3 has 19 residues. The CDR3 sequence: CASSDRLEGAGGSTDTQYF. The DNA for the CDR3 is TGTGCCAGCAGTGATCGCCTTGAGGGAGCGGGGGGAAGCACAGATACGCAGTATTTT.

This rearrangement joins TRBV7-3 to TRBJ1-6; 7 bases are a match to TRBD1. Trimming cost V 0 bases and J 6 bases; bases outside gene matches: 2. The CDR3 is 15 amino acids. CDR1 and CDR2 (germline): SGHTA, FQGTGA. CDR3 residues: CASSLTGQTNSPLHF. CDR3 nucleotide sequence: TGTGCCAGCAGCTTAACGGGACAGACTAATTCACCCCTCCACTTT.

This clone occurred once. V is TRBV28 and J is TRBJ2-2; 8 positions match TRBD1. The germline gives CDR1 MDHEN, CDR2 SYDVKM. The CDR3 totals 17 residues. Trimming at V came to 4 bases and at J to 4 bases, leaving 11 bases not matched to a gene. The CDR3 here is CASSSQIQGGGTGELFF. The CDR3 bases are TGTGCCAGCAGTTCCCAGATACAGGGGGGAGGCACCGGGGAGCTGTTTTTT. Supplemented by reference TRBV28 and TRBJ2-2, the full variable domain reads DVKVTQSSRYLVKRTGEKVFLECVQDMDHENMFWYRQDPGLGLRLIYFSYDVKMKEKGDIPEGYSVSREKKERFSLILESASTNQTSMYLCASSSQIQGGGTGELFFGEGSRLTVL.

The rearrangement joins TRBV9 to TRBJ2-3, with unresolved D. This CDR3 spans 15 amino acids. Germline lookup yields CDR1 SGDLS and CDR2 YYNGEE. The V end was cut by 0 bases, the J end by 0 bases, with 8 bases between. DNA for the CDR3: TGTGCCAGCAGCGTAGGTGTCAGAAGCACAGATACGCAGTATTTT. This sequence encodes CASSVGVRSTDTQYF.

The table lists this clone with many counts. This sequence joins TRBV5-8 and TRBJ1-1; 8 bases fit TRBD1. Germline assignment: CDR1 SGHTS and CDR2 YDEGEE. This CDR3 is 16 amino acids long. Trimming removed 2 bases from V and 0 bases from J; junction bases left unmatched: 6. The CDR3 protein is CASSLAGGYVNTEAFF. The CDR3 DNA reads as TGTGCCAGCAGCTTAGCAGGGGGCTATGTGAACACTGAAGCTTTCTTT. Variable domain in full (rest from reference TRBV5-8 and TRBJ1-1): EAGVTQSPTHLIKTRGQQATLRCSPISGHTSVYWYQQALGLGLQFLLWYDEGEERNRGNFPPRFSGRQFPNYSSELNVNALELEDSALYLCASSLAGGYVNTEAFFGQGTRLTVV.

CDR3 loop: CASSTAQGALNYGYTF. CDR3 in DNA: TGTGCCAGCAGCACCGCCCAGGGGGCCCTTAACTATGGCTACACCTTC. This rearrangement joins TRBV5-4 to TRBJ1-2, with TRBD1 identical over 8 bases. In germline, CDR1 is SGHNT, CDR2 YYREEE (reference sequence). CDR3 length: 16 amino acids. V trimming: 4 bases; J trimming: 1 base; junction bases outside the gene matches: 9.

The chain joins TRBV5-4 to TRBJ2-3; D perhaps matches TRBD2 (7 bases). The germline V gene has CDR1 SGHNT and CDR2 YYREEE (reference sequence). The V end lost 4 bases, the J end lost 4 bases, and 16 bases lay between the germline ends. The CDR3 sequence is 15 residues long. In DNA form, the CDR3 reads TGTGCCAGCAGCCCCCTAGGCGGGGGCCCAGATACGCAGTATTTT. It yields the protein CASSPLGGGPDTQYF.

This clone has a count of ten or more. This chain links TRBV5-3 with TRBJ2-1; possible D gene TRBD1, 6 bases. TRBV5-3 is designated an ORF whose function remains uncertain. The CDR3 extends over 12 amino acids. The V end was cut by 0 bases, the J end by 15 bases, with 13 bases between. CDR3 amino acids: CARSLGGRRWFF. The CDR3 DNA sequence: TGTGCCAGAAGCTTGGGGGGGCGCCGGTGGTTCTTC.

The chain carries TRBV15 and TRBJ2-7, with 10 bases fitting TRBD2. J gave up 7 bases and V 3 bases, and 9 bases lay outside the gene matches. CDR1 and CDR2 (germline): LNHNV, YYDKDF (reference sequence). This CDR3 comprises 15 residues. CDR3 protein: CATSRGLAGAREQYV. Here the CDR3 DNA reads TGTGCCACCAGCAGGGGTCTAGCGGGAGCAAGGGAGCAGTACGTC.

The V and J genes are TRBV9 and TRBJ2-3, with a possible D match to TRBD2 (6 bases). This CDR3 spans 17 amino acids. V gave up 4 bases and J gave up 0 bases, with 18 bases separating them. Germline V CDR1 and CDR2: SGDLS, YYNGEE. CDR3 nucleotides: TGTGCCAGCAGCAAGCGGGCCGAACCAGCTAGCACAGATACGCAGTATTTT. This translates into CASSKRAEPASTDTQYF. Full variable domain (remainder filled in from reference TRBV9 and TRBJ2-3): DSGVTQTPKHLITATGQRVTLRCSPRSGDLSVYWYQQSLDQGLQFLIQYYNGEERAKGNILERFSAQQFPDLHSELNLSSLELGDSALYFCASSKRAEPASTDTQYFGPGTRLTVL.

As DNA, the CDR3 is TGTGCCAGCAGCCCAAAATGGACAGGTTCCAATGAAAAACTGTTTTTT. It specifies CASSPKWTGSNEKLFF. The chain carries TRBV11-2 and TRBJ1-4, with 7 bases matching TRBD1. Trimming removed 5 bases from V and 5 bases from J; junction bases left unmatched: 11. CDR1 SGHAT and CDR2 FQNNGV come from the germline V gene. This CDR3 is built from 16 residues.

This rearrangement joins TRBV6-5 to TRBJ2-7; D is possibly TRBD1 (5 bases). Trimming pared 5 bases from V and 7 bases from J, leaving 9 bases between. CDR1 is MNHEY, CDR2 SVGAGI, per germline. The CDR3 consists of 11 residues. The CDR3 DNA is TGTGCCAGCAGTCAGGGCGGAGAGCAGTACGTC. Translated: CASSQGGEQYV.

V usage is TRBV7-3 and J usage is TRBJ2-5; no definite D call. V was shortened by 2 bases and J by 2 bases, with 6 bases between the two germline ends. This CDR3 spans 13 amino acids. The germline V gene has CDR1 SGHTA and CDR2 FQGTGA. The CDR3 sequence: CASSLGPQETQYF. The CDR3 DNA sequence: TGTGCCAGCAGCTTAGGGCCTCAAGAGACCCAGTACTTC.

The chain employs TRBV7-9 and TRBJ2-2, with D perhaps being TRBD1 or TRBD2 (5 bases each). The germline gives CDR1 SEHNR, CDR2 FQNEAQ (reference sequence). Trimming took 6 bases from V and 2 from J, leaving 16 bases between them. The CDR3 runs 16 residues. This chain's CDR3 is CASSSVGRDNTGELFF. The CDR3 nucleotides read TGTGCCAGCAGTTCTGTGGGACGCGATAACACCGGGGAGCTGTTTTTT.

The chain recombines TRBV24-1 with TRBJ1-5; D is possibly TRBD1 (6 bases). CDR3 length: 16 residues. Germline V gene sequence: CDR1 KGHDR, CDR2 SFDVKD. Between the trimmed V and J ends, which lost 0 bases and 7 bases, there was a span of 15 bases. CDR3 amino acids: CATSDLGAGVRQPQHF. As DNA, the CDR3 is TGTGCCACCAGTGATTTGGGGGCAGGGGTTCGGCAGCCCCAGCATTTT.

The chain recombines TRBV2 with TRBJ1-4; no reliable D call. Germline V gives CDR1 SNHLY, CDR2 FYNNEI. Deletions cut 10 bases from V and 4 bases from J, with 13 bases between. This CDR3 contains 13 residues. In DNA, the CDR3 is TGTGCCACCGAGAGTGGGCATAATGAAAAACTGTTTTTT. Residues: CATESGHNEKLFF.

This clone was detected only a few times. The V call is TRBV9, the J call TRBJ1-3; tentatively, D is TRBD1 (5 bases). CDR1 SGDLS and CDR2 YYNGEE come from the germline V gene. The CDR3 covers 16 residues. Trimming stripped 0 bases from V and 1 base from J, with 11 bases between. CDR3 loop: CASSVEVGGSGNTIYF. CDR3 sequence (DNA): TGTGCCAGCAGCGTAGAGGTGGGGGGATCTGGAAACACCATATATTTT.

This chain uses TRBV3-1 (or the pseudogene TRBV3-2) with TRBJ2-7; 7 bases are shared with TRBD2. The CDR3 runs to 17 residues. J was trimmed by 5 bases and V by 0 bases; bases with no gene match: 13. CDR1 and CDR2 (germline): LGHDT, YNNKEL (reference sequence). The CDR3 loop reads CASSQDVHRRENNEQYV. Here the CDR3 DNA reads TGTGCCAGCAGCCAAGATGTCCATAGGCGGGAGAACAACGAGCAGTACGTC.

This clone has only a few counts. The V and J genes are TRBV5-1 and TRBJ1-1; TRBD1 matches 7 bases. V gave up 4 bases and J gave up 1 base; unmatched junction bases: 7. The CDR3 is 15 amino acids. Looked up from germline, CDR1 is SGHRS and CDR2 is YFSETQ. Written as DNA, the CDR3 is TGCGCCAGCAGCATCGACAGGGTCTCGAACACTGAAGCTTTCTTT. Amino acids: CASSIDRVSNTEAFF.